The clone carrying this T cell receptor beta chain came up once. Its target is unknown. Unique molecular identifiers were incorporated into the prepared TCRbeta library. Via MiXCR, TCRdb re-called the PCR reads, giving one row per CDR3 protein. The top ten clones hold about 28% of a sample with approximately 980,000 distinct CDR3 sequences, under 30% of them seen once. The length of the CDR3 is 13 residues. The germline V gene has CDR1 LNHNV and CDR2 YYDKDF (reference sequence). V was cut by 0 bases and J by 10 bases, with 11 bases left in between. This sample was included in a study of T-cell reconstitution after alpha-beta-depleted transplantation in children. Study outcomes and limitations: Elevated TCRbeta diversity at day 60 was traced, in some patients, to surviving recipient T cells and thymic progenitors. Expanded graft clones numbering several hundred reportedly gave rise to alpha-beta T cells about two months after transplant. Once a year had passed after transplant, T-cell counts and diversity came mostly from newly produced T cells.

The gene calls are TRBV15 and TRBJ2-3; the D call may be TRBD1 or TRBD2 (5 bases each). Here the sequenced sample was PBMCs, mostly from graft donor cells, taken 360 days after TCRalphabeta/CD19-depleted stem cell transplant. The sequence was collected from a boy younger than two who had a stem cell transplant for SCID, so the T cells may come from the graft donor. Written as DNA, the CDR3 is TGTGCCACCAGCAGAGATCGGGGCCCCTCGCAGTATTTT. This sequence encodes CATSRDRGPSQYF.